What follows is one T cell receptor beta chain and its context. Data came from immunoSEQ multiplex PCR; TCRdb stores just in-frame clones and leaves some out. The repertoire holds 140,000 or so clones, with about 87% as singletons. The CDR3 runs 14 residues. Germline V gene sequence: CDR1 SGHNT, CDR2 YENEEA. Trimming left V 6 bases short and J 4 bases short, with 15 bases between. The data were obtained in a study of blood T cell repertoires in COVID-19. This receptor was taken from a woman in her 50s with acute or convalescent COVID-19. The chain couples TRBV11-3 to TRBJ1-1; possibly TRBD1 for D (6 bases). Sequenced sample: peripheral blood. The DNA of the CDR3 is TGTGCCAGCAGTTCCGGTACAGGGCCCACTGAAGCTTTCTTT. This translates into CASSSGTGPTEAFF.